This T cell receptor (beta chain) was obtained from a study of tumor and adjacent non-tumor tissue in lung cancer. Overall study context: There were around 11 adenocarcinoma, a couple of squamous cell carcinoma and 1 small cell lung cancer cases. Around 4 million productive TCRbeta reads were obtained per sample on average.

Three rounds of nested PCR, following a modified ARM-PCR protocol, produced the TCRbeta library. TCRdb reprocessed the multiplex PCR reads via MiXCR and lists one record per CDR3 protein. Among 110,000 or so distinct CDR3 sequences, roughly 74% were seen once, and the ten largest hold about 40%. Germline CDR1 SGHAT, CDR2 FQNNGV. The CDR3 has 13 amino acids. Note on this clonotype: An end of the junction does not agree with germline; a read error may underlie this.

No cell sorting was done before RNA was extracted from the tissue. The sequencing input was lung tumor tissue. This chain connects TRBV11-2 to TRBJ2-7; D is perhaps TRBD1 (5 bases). The clonotype comes from a woman between 55 and 75 years old with non-small cell lung cancer. This chain's CDR3 is CAGSLDMVWEQYF. The DNA of the CDR3 is TGTGCCGGCAGCTTGGACATGGTGTGGGAGCAGTACTTC.